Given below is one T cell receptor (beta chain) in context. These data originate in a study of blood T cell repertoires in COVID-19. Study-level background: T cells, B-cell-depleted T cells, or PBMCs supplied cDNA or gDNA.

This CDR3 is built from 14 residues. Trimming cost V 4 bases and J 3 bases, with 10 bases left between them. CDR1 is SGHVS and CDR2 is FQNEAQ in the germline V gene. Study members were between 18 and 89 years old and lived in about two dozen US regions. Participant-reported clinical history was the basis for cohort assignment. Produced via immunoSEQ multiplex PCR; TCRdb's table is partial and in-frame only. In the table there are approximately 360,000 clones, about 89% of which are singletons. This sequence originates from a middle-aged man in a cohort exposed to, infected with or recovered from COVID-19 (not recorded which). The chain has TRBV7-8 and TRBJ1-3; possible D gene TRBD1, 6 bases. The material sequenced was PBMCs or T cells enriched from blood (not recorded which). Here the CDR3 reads CASSSNRDGNTIYF. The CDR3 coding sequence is TGTGCCAGCAGCTCGAACAGGGATGGAAACACCATATATTTT.